This T cell receptor beta chain came from a study of OX40 agonist ivuxolimab in advanced cancers. Study-level background: The costimulatory receptor OX40 (CD134) was targeted by ivuxolimab, a fully human IgG2 agonistic monoclonal antibody. Intravenous ivuxolimab was administered to patients every 2 weeks at six dose levels: 0.01, 0.1, 0.3, 1.5, 3 and 10 mg/kg. Of the approximately 54 dose-escalation patients, hepatocellular carcinoma was present in around 19, melanoma in approximately 15, renal cell carcinoma in 9 and head and neck cancer in 9. The dose-escalation cohort was roughly 87% male with a mean age of approximately 60 years, ranging from about 20 to 85. Patients were allowed to have had prior anti-PD-1, anti-PD-L1 or anti-CTLA-4 therapy, and 40% of the dose-escalation patients had been treated with checkpoint inhibitors. Partial responses occurred in three dose-escalation patients, of whom one had hepatocellular carcinoma and two had cutaneous melanoma. Peripheral TCRbeta sequencing was intended to test whether TCR sequence diversity was altered and clonal T-cell expansion was caused by ivuxolimab. The paper reports the monotherapy dose-escalation portion (N of about 56 patients) of the phase I ivuxolimab trial. The investigation overall reported the following: After ivuxolimab, expanded clones were on average more numerous among CD8+ T cells than among CD4+ T cells. Partial responders in the 0.1-3.0 mg/kg groups had among the lowest normalized peripheral clonal expansion, especially among CD8+ T cells. The antigen specificity of the clonally expanded peripheral T cells was not determined. Low levels of normalized T-cell clonal expansion were also shown by some nonresponding patients. Clonal expansion of both CD4+ and CD8+ blood T cells was observed from baseline to week 6 at doses 0.1 to 3.0 mg/kg.

Patients with a history of autoimmune disease or receiving systemic immunosuppression were excluded from the trial. Peripheral blood for TCR sequencing was drawn from every dose cohort at baseline, at cycle 4 day 1 and at cycle 7 day 1. Samples were obtained from an open-label, multicenter, first-in-human phase I dose-escalation trial of ivuxolimab. The trial enrolled adults with locally advanced or metastatic head and neck squamous cell, hepatocellular, melanoma or renal cell carcinoma. CD4+ and CD8+ T cells were sorted separately from peripheral blood before TCR sequencing. Note on this clone: Its cognate antigen has yet to be identified. One base away there is no much larger clone; base qualities are not given.

The V end loses 4 bases and the J end loses 8 bases, and a stretch of 13 bases separates them. From the germline V gene, CDR1 is SGHVT and CDR2 is SQSDAQ. The CDR3 has 13 amino acids, counting the end cysteine and phenylalanine. The retained sequence is limited to the CDR3, 39 bases, with the frame set at the first base. For sequencing of the TCRbeta CDR3 region, genomic DNA was extracted from the sorted cells. The immunoSEQ Assay was used to sequence the TCRbeta CDR3 regions. As stored in TCRdb, this immuneACCESS dataset retains in-frame rearrangements with V and J assigned. A fraction of the clones does not appear; measured against another copy, unresolved V genes explain less than half of the discrepancy, and the remainder lacks a known reason. The sample table shows around 62,000 clones, and around 87% are seen once. The top ten hold approximately 0.37% of the sample.

The TCR was taken from an adult with an advanced solid tumor such as melanoma, head and neck, liver or kidney cancer. Recombination connected TRBV7-4 to TRBJ2-3; no D gene is confidently identified. The sample here was CD4+ or CD8+ T cells sorted from blood, taken in a trial of the OX40 agonist ivuxolimab. The DNA reads as follows: TGTGCCAGCAGCTCCGCTCCTTTGCGTACGCAGTATTTT. The encoded protein is CASSSAPLRTQYF. Here the CDR3 is joined to the reference TRBV7-4 and TRBJ2-3 genes, and the full variable domain is: GAGVSQSPRYKVAKRGRDVALRCDSISGHVTLYWYRQTLGQGSEVLTYSQSDAQRDKSGRPSGRFSAERPERSVSTLKIQRTEQGDSAVYLCASSSAPLRTQYFGPGTRLTVL.